This T cell receptor beta chain comes out of a study of early T cells in non-severe SARS-CoV-2 infection. Study at large: From unsorted whole blood, bulk RNA was sequenced, and the chains remained unpaired.

Study-level points and caveats: Missing private and CD4 specificities, VDJdb matching favored anti-spike CD8 responses.

This clonotype was detected ten times or more. Its matching antigen is unknown. The germline V gene has CDR1 SGHVS and CDR2 FNYEAQ. Trimming pared 1 base from V and 9 bases from J, leaving 10 bases between. The CDR3 is made up of 13 amino acids. In the library, individual cDNA molecules carried attached unique molecular identifiers. TCRdb analysed the 5' RACE reads with MiXCR anew, one entry per CDR3 protein. The table shows over 55,000 distinct CDR3 sequences, with approximately 12% occurring only once. The chain uses TRBV7-6 and TRBJ2-1; tentatively, D is TRBD1 (6 bases). Sequenced material: whole blood. The sequence was obtained from an adult who was a healthcare worker with PCR-confirmed SARS-CoV-2 infection or an uninfected control (not recorded which). The CDR3: CASSLGGGLEQFF. In DNA form, the CDR3 reads TGTGCCAGCAGCTTAGGTGGGGGCCTTGAGCAGTTCTTC.